This TCR beta chain was obtained from a study of blood T cells in healthy people across ages. Through a sample-barcoded 5' primer and a J-beta primer mix, a second PCR was run for roughly 6 to 12 cycles. One entry per CDR3 protein, called by TCRdb with MiXCR from the 5' RACE reads. The sample carries nearly 1 million distinct CDR3 sequences, around 54% recorded once. V was shortened by 4 bases and J by 2 bases, with 18 bases between the two germline ends. The germline V gene encodes CDR1 SGHTA and CDR2 FQGNSA. The CDR3 runs to 16 residues. This clonotype was counted only a few times. This receptor was taken from a woman aged 60-70 years in good health. Sequences were obtained from blood. This rearrangement joins TRBV7-2 to TRBJ2-7; possibly TRBD1 or TRBD2 for D (5 bases each). This CDR3 reads CASSWMGVLGAYEQYF. The CDR3 coding sequence is TGTGCCAGCAGCTGGATGGGGGTCTTGGGGGCCTACGAGCAGTACTTC.